This T cell receptor (beta chain) was identified during a study of vaccination and CD4 T cells after COVID-19. In the study overall: With 8 or 9 mild cases and one severe, convalescent patients were SARS-CoV-2 positive by nasal swab PCR. Two-dose vaccination with either BNT162b2 or mRNA-1273 was given to participants. Drawing of post-COVID samples took place a median roughly 100 days after diagnosis (range 35 to 161).

Via MiXCR, TCRdb re-called the PCR reads, giving one row per CDR3 protein. The data show about 18,000 distinct CDR3 sequences, with roughly 60% seen just once and over 0.9% held by the top ten. Worth noting for this clonotype: Antigen unknown.

Study-wide results and caveats: Median SARS-CoV-2-reactive clonotype numbers went up from approximately 21 to 38, but not significantly.

The source is a human donor who had recovered from COVID-19. The source was CD4+ T cells from blood, collected before SARS-CoV-2 vaccination.

The DNA for the CDR3 is TGTGCCAGCAGGTCACAGGGGGCGTCCTACGAGCAGTACTTC. Translation gives CASRSQGASYEQYF. This chain links TRBV7-6 with TRBJ2-7; 9 nucleotides align to TRBD1. This CDR3 is built from 14 residues. Germline values: CDR1 SGHVS, CDR2 FNYEAQ. The ends lost 6 bases at V and 1 base at J; junction bases unmatched: 4.